The rows below give T cell receptor beta chains drawn from one sample of a study of blood T cell repertoires in COVID-19. Clones were read by immunoSEQ multiplex PCR, and TCRdb kept only the in-frame ones, dropping some. The sample carries roughly 200,000 clones, 65% to 85% recorded once. Sample: peripheral blood. These TCRs come from a man in his forties with acute or convalescent COVID-19. The CDR3 runs from the conserved cysteine through the conserved F or W. A D gene is named only where the DNA matches it firmly. Some rows mark clone size as missing; the rest say once, few, many or name a class of expanded clone.

clone_size,j_call,d_call,v_call,cdr3_aa,cdr3_nt
NA,TRBJ2-2,TRBD1,TRBV5-1,CASTTGTGYTGELFF,TGCGCCAGCACCACCGGGACAGGGTACACCGGGGAGCTGTTTTTT
once,TRBJ1-5,TRBD1,TRBV4-2,CASSWDRGSNQPQHF,TGTGCCAGCAGCTGGGACAGGGGTAGCAATCAGCCCCAGCATTTT
NA,TRBJ2-3,TRBD2,TRBV10-3,CAISERAGASTDTQYF,TGTGCCATCAGTGAGAGAGCGGGAGCTAGCACAGATACGCAGTATTTT
once,TRBJ2-5,NA,TRBV7-2,CASSLAGHQETQYF,TGTGCCAGCAGCTTAGCGGGCCACCAAGAGACCCAGTACTTC
NA,TRBJ2-1,TRBD2,TRBV9,CASSLGLALVEQFF,TGTGCCAGCAGCCTGGGACTAGCTTTGGTTGAGCAGTTCTTC
NA,TRBJ1-2,NA,TRBV27,CASSLYPGIYGYTF,TGTGCCAGCAGTTTATATCCGGGGATCTATGGCTACACCTTC
NA,TRBJ1-2,NA,TRBV9,CASSPGLVPYGYTF,TGTGCCAGCAGCCCCGGGTTGGTTCCCTATGGCTACACCTTC
NA,TRBJ1-1,NA,TRBV15,CATSREPGFGTEAFF,TGTGCCACCAGCAGAGAACCGGGTTTCGGCACTGAAGCTTTCTTT
once,TRBJ2-1,TRBD2,TRBV11-2,CASSLSGSSYNEQFF,TGTGCCAGCAGCCTTAGCGGGAGCTCCTACAATGAGCAGTTCTTC
few,TRBJ1-4,NA,TRBV5-1,CASSPQPGSGEKLFF,TGCGCCAGCAGCCCCCAACCAGGTTCGGGAGAAAAACTGTTTTTT
NA,TRBJ2-1,NA,TRBV6-2/TRBV6-3,CASSYSGPATEQFF,TGTGCCAGCAGTTACTCGGGCCCAGCCACGGAGCAGTTCTTC
NA,TRBJ2-7,TRBD1,TRBV12-3/TRBV12-4,CASSRDRFYEQYF,TGTGCCAGCAGCCGGGACAGATTCTACGAGCAGTACTTC
NA,TRBJ2-7,TRBD1,TRBV6-1,CASSDPDRVREQYF,TGTGCCAGCAGTGACCCCGACAGGGTTCGCGAGCAGTACTTC
NA,TRBJ2-1,NA,TRBV20-1,CSARDDEQFF,TGCAGTGCTAGAGACGATGAGCAGTTCTTC
NA,TRBJ2-3,NA,TRBV7-9,CASSLNSDSTDTQYF,TGTGCCAGCAGCTTGAATAGCGATAGCACAGATACGCAGTATTTT
once,TRBJ1-6,TRBD1,TRBV7-9,CASSLEDRGSSPLHF,TGTGCCAGCAGCTTAGAGGACAGGGGGAGTTCACCCCTCCACTTT
NA,TRBJ1-2,NA,TRBV11-2,CASSLGISGTF,TGTGCCAGCAGCTTGGGGATATCGGGGACCTTC
NA,TRBJ1-1,NA,TRBV7-2,CASSLAGGQGNTEAFF,TGTGCCAGCAGCTTAGCGGGCGGTCAGGGGAACACTGAAGCTTTCTTT
NA,TRBJ2-4,TRBD2,TRBV15,CATSEGLAGGFKNIQYF,TGTGCCACCAGCGAGGGGCTAGCGGGAGGGTTCAAAAACATTCAGTACTTC
NA,TRBJ1-3,NA,TRBV3-1/TRBV3-2,CASSPAAESGNTIYF,TGTGCCAGCAGCCCGGCGGCCGAGTCTGGAAACACCATATATTTT
NA,TRBJ1-4,NA,TRBV5-1,CASSPGQGTYEKLFF,TGCGCCAGCAGTCCAGGGCAGGGAACCTATGAAAAACTGTTTTTT
NA,TRBJ2-1,TRBD2,TRBV27,CASRELDFRGLGAYNEQFF,TGTGCCAGCAGGGAACTAGATTTTAGGGGACTAGGTGCCTACAATGAGCAGTTCTTC
NA,TRBJ1-3,TRBD1,TRBV10-3,CAISESWTGSLDTIYF,TGTGCCATCAGTGAGTCGTGGACAGGGTCTCTAGACACCATATATTTT
once,TRBJ1-3,TRBD1,TRBV6-5,CASDRGSEGNTIYF,TGTGCCAGCGACAGGGGAAGTGAAGGAAACACCATATATTTT
NA,TRBJ1-2,NA,TRBV5-1,CASSLGQSVDGYTF,TGCGCCAGCAGCCTCGGACAATCGGTCGATGGCTACACCTTC
NA,TRBJ2-3,TRBD2,TRBV9,CASSVHAAGGPMADTQYF,TGTGCCAGCAGCGTACACGCTGCGGGAGGGCCGATGGCAGATACGCAGTATTTT
NA,TRBJ2-1,NA,TRBV6-6,CASSSQANEQFF,TGTGCCAGCAGTTCCCAGGCAAATGAGCAGTTCTTC
NA,TRBJ1-5,NA,TRBV30,CAWSQDSNQPQHF,TGTGCCTGGTCTCAGGATAGCAATCAGCCCCAGCATTTT
NA,TRBJ2-1,NA,TRBV4-1,CASSHPPPGSERNSYNEQFF,TGCGCCAGCAGCCATCCACCTCCGGGGTCGGAGCGCAACTCCTACAATGAGCAGTTCTTC
NA,TRBJ1-1,NA,TRBV5-6,CASSSPRRRQNTEAFF,TGTGCCAGCAGCTCGCCGCGTCGCAGGCAGAACACTGAAGCTTTCTTT
NA,TRBJ2-1,NA,TRBV5-1,CASSLDEGSRYNEQFF,TGCGCCAGCAGCTTGGATGAGGGATCCAGATACAATGAGCAGTTCTTC
NA,TRBJ1-1,NA,TRBV5-5,CASSLLQGVGSTEAFF,TGTGCCAGCAGCTTACTGCAAGGGGTCGGTAGCACTGAAGCTTTCTTT
NA,TRBJ2-3,TRBD2,TRBV19,CASSRRLAGGLTDTQYF,TGTGCCAGTTCCCGAAGACTAGCGGGAGGGTTGACAGATACGCAGTATTTT
NA,TRBJ2-5,TRBD2,TRBV5-5,CASSLLAEETQYF,TGTGCCAGCAGCTTACTAGCGGAAGAGACCCAGTACTTC
NA,TRBJ1-1,TRBD1,TRBV18,CASSLGTAEAFF,TGTGCCAGCTCACTCGGGACAGCTGAAGCTTTCTTT
NA,TRBJ1-5,TRBD1,TRBV16,CASSDLDRVNQPQHF,TGTGCCAGCAGCGACCTGGACAGGGTGAACCAGCCCCAGCATTTT
NA,TRBJ2-1,TRBD2,TRBV2,CASVLAGGSYNEQFF,TGTGCCAGCGTACTAGCGGGAGGGTCCTACAATGAGCAGTTCTTC
NA,TRBJ1-1,TRBD1,TRBV9,CASSEGAQYTEAFF,TGTGCCAGCAGCGAGGGGGCGCAGTACACTGAAGCTTTCTTT
NA,TRBJ2-3,NA,TRBV2,CASSEGRSTDTQYF,TGTGCCAGCAGTGAAGGTAGATCCACAGATACGCAGTATTTT
few,TRBJ2-7,NA,TRBV7-2,CASSLVSRRSSYEQYF,TGTGCCAGCAGCTTAGTGTCGAGGCGGAGCTCCTACGAGCAGTACTTC
NA,TRBJ2-1,TRBD2,TRBV9,CASSVLAGYNEQFF,TGTGCCAGCAGCGTACTAGCGGGCTACAATGAGCAGTTCTTC
NA,TRBJ1-4,NA,TRBV19,CASSPERVGEKLFF,TGTGCCAGTAGTCCGGAGAGGGTTGGGGAAAAACTGTTTTTT
NA,TRBJ1-1,TRBD1,TRBV7-2,CASSAPGTGGTEAFF,TGTGCCAGCAGCGCCCCCGGGACAGGGGGCACTGAAGCTTTCTTT
NA,TRBJ1-2,NA,TRBV11-1,CASSLAMSESYGYTF,TGTGCCAGCAGCTTAGCGATGTCAGAATCCTATGGCTACACCTTC
NA,TRBJ2-7,NA,TRBV11-1,CASGSPRRPSYEQYF,TGTGCCAGCGGTTCCCCCCGGCGGCCCTCCTACGAGCAGTACTTC
medium-sized,TRBJ2-7,NA,TRBV6-2/TRBV6-3,CASSYRDNYEQYF,TGTGCCAGCAGTTACCGGGACAACTACGAGCAGTACTTC